This passage covers 29 T cell receptor beta chains from one sample sequenced in a study of regulatory T cells in long-lasting Graves disease. As for time point: persistent/refractory GD, antithyroid drugs over 5 years with positive TRAb. Researchers made the TCR library from RNA that was extracted from PBMCs. Construction of the TCR beta libraries employed iRepertoire HTBI primers in conjunction with Arm-PCR of CDR3 regions. TCRdb itself ran the multiplex PCR reads through MiXCR, one entry per CDR3 protein. The sample lists about 460,000 distinct CDR3 sequences; around a fifth were seen once. The specimen comprised peripheral blood mononuclear cells (PBMCs), sampled when the disease was refractory, from a patient treated with antithyroid drugs. These receptors were taken from a female donor with Graves disease.

This clonotype has at least ten counts. The chain employs TRBV19 and TRBJ2-7, with D unclear. Germline V gives CDR1 LNHDA, CDR2 SQIVND (reference sequence). The ends were cut back, 0 bases at V and 1 base at J, with 4 bases in the middle. The CDR3 runs to 13 residues. The CDR3 here is CASSIESSYEQYF. DNA of the CDR3: TGTGCCAGTAGTATAGAGTCATCCTACGAGCAGTACTTC.

V is TRBV29-1 and J is TRBJ1-3; the D gene is possibly TRBD1 (5 bases). Germline CDR1 is SQVTM and CDR2 is ANQGSEA. V was trimmed by 6 bases and J by 0 bases, leaving 9 bases between them. CDR3 length: 13 amino acids. Written as DNA, the CDR3 is TGCAGCGTCATGGACACCTCTGGAAACACCATATATTTT. Its protein product is CSVMDTSGNTIYF.

This clonotype was seen at least ten times. The rearrangement links TRBV28 to TRBJ2-5; 9 bases match TRBD2. CDR3 size: 13 residues. Germline trimming cut 4 bases from V and 5 bases from J; bases unmatched to any gene: 2. The germline gives CDR1 MDHEN, CDR2 SYDVKM. The CDR3 loop reads CASSSSGMETQYF. The CDR3 nucleotides read TGTGCCAGCAGTTCTAGCGGGATGGAGACCCAGTACTTC.

Comments on this clonotype: One end of the junction does not line up with germline, which may come from a read error. This sequence joins TRBV7-2 and TRBJ1-1; tentatively, D is TRBD1 (6 bases). The CDR3 length is 15 residues. Looked up from germline, CDR1 is SGHTA and CDR2 is FQGNSA. This CDR3 reads CASGLAGFLGAEASF. The CDR3 bases are TGTGCCAGCGGCTTAGCCGGGTTCTTGGGGGCTGAAGCTTCCTTT.

V gene TRBV27 combines with J gene TRBJ2-6; no clear D gene. Germline lookup yields CDR1 MNHEY and CDR2 SMNVEV (reference sequence). The CDR3 is made up of 17 amino acids. V dropped 0 bases and J dropped 0 bases, with 9 bases sitting between them. The CDR3 loop is CASSLSTPGSGANVLTF. CDR3 bases: TGTGCCAGCAGTTTATCCACACCTGGCTCTGGGGCCAACGTCCTGACTTTC.

The V and J genes are TRBV20-1 and TRBJ2-3; TRBD2 aligns across 11 bases. This CDR3 is 16 amino acids long. With V trimmed by 6 bases and J by 5 bases, 13 bases remained unmatched. Germline CDR1 is DFQATT and CDR2 is SNEGSKA (reference sequence). The CDR3 coding sequence is TGCAGTGCAACTACCGGGTCGCTAGCGGGAGGAGATACGCAGTATTTT. This codes for CSATTGSLAGGDTQYF.

This clonotype was detected ten times or more. The genes are TRBV2 and TRBJ2-7; perhaps TRBD2 as D (6 bases). Trimming removed 6 bases from V and 2 bases from J, with 20 bases in between. Germline CDR1 SNHLY, CDR2 FYNNEI. This CDR3 contains 16 residues. CDR3 sequence (DNA): TGTGCCAGCAGAAAACCGGGACTCCAGGTCCCCTACGAGCAGTACTTC. Translated, it gives CASRKPGLQVPYEQYF.

Only a few counts were recorded for this clonotype. The rearrangement joins TRBV3-1 to TRBJ2-4, with TRBD1 identical over 7 bases. V lost 4 bases to trimming and J lost 3 bases; unmatched junction nucleotides: 6. Germline lookup yields CDR1 LGHDT and CDR2 YNNKEL (reference sequence). The CDR3 length is 15 residues. The CDR3 region has the DNA TGTGCCAGCAGCCCACAGGGGAACGGCAAAAACATTCAGTACTTC. Amino acid sequence: CASSPQGNGKNIQYF.

The V call is TRBV30, the J call TRBJ1-2; the match to TRBD1 covers 8 bases. The germline CDR1 and CDR2 sequences are GTSNPN and SVGIG (reference sequence). The CDR3 consists of 13 residues. Losses at the gene ends were 3 bases for V and 8 bases for J; bases not matched to a gene: 8. The CDR3 bases are TGTGCCTGGAGGAAACAGGGGGACGGAGGCTACACCTTC. Protein product: CAWRKQGDGGYTF.

The sample holds many counts of this clonotype. The chain combines TRBV28 with TRBJ1-3, with 9 bases identical to TRBD1. The CDR3 consists of 16 residues. V dropped 4 bases and J dropped 7; count of bases not matched to a gene: 11. Germline loops: CDR1 MDHEN, CDR2 SYDVKM. In nucleotides, the CDR3 is TGTGCCAGCAGTTCTCCGGGACAGGGAACAAGGAACACCATATATTTT. Translating gives CASSSPGQGTRNTIYF.

The V and J genes are TRBV7-9 and TRBJ1-1; D perhaps matches TRBD1 (5 bases). Germline CDR1 and CDR2: SEHNR and FQNEAQ (reference sequence). CDR3 length: 14 amino acids. V was cut by 1 base and J by 6 bases, with 12 bases left in between. CDR3 sequence: CASSLGGGAPEAFF. The CDR3, as DNA: TGTGCCAGCAGCTTAGGCGGCGGGGCTCCTGAAGCTTTCTTT. The full variable domain, its missing parts supplied by reference TRBV7-9 and TRBJ1-1, is DTGVSQNPRHKITKRGQNVTFRCDPISEHNRLYWYRQTLGQGPEFLTYFQNEAQLEKSRLLSDRFSAERPKGSFSTLEIQRTEQGDSAMYLCASSLGGGAPEAFFGQGTRLTVV.

This clonotype came up once. The chain carries TRBV20-1 and TRBJ1-5, with TRBD1 matching over 9 bases. J gave up 6 bases and V 5 bases, and 11 bases lay outside the gene matches. The CDR3 totals 15 residues. Looked up from germline, CDR1 is DFQATT and CDR2 is SNEGSKA (reference sequence). The CDR3 DNA is TGCAGTGCTGGCACCGGGACAGGGAACGTTCAGCCCCAGCATTTT. Its translation: CSAGTGTGNVQPQHF.

In regard to this clonotype: This sequence may be a read error, since a much larger clone differs from it by one base. The chain employs TRBV6-2 or TRBV6-3 and TRBJ2-4; TRBD1 or TRBD2 may be the D gene (7 bases each). The CDR3 has 17 amino acids. CDR1 is MNHEY and CDR2 is SVGEGT in the germline V gene. The V and J ends lost 5 bases and 0 bases respectively, with 17 bases between them. The CDR3 sequence is CASSPAGDSLAKNIQYF. CDR3 sequence (DNA): TGTGCCAGCAGTCCTGCGGGGGACAGCCTAGCCAAAAACATTCAGTACTTC.

The chain couples TRBV7-2 to TRBJ2-3, with D possibly being TRBD2 (6 bases). CDR3 length: 15 amino acids. CDR1 is SGHTA and CDR2 is FQGNSA in the germline V gene. The germline V and J ends were trimmed by 6 bases and 2 bases, with 15 bases remaining between them. CDR3 nucleotide sequence: TGTGCCAGCAGATACCGGGACTTTCTCACAGATACGCAGTATTTT. It translates to CASRYRDFLTDTQYF.

The chain carries TRBV7-3 and TRBJ2-3; D call uncertain. Germline V gives CDR1 SGHTA, CDR2 FQGTGA. V was pared by 3 bases and J by 2 bases, with 6 bases between. The CDR3 is 13 amino acids. CDR3 sequence (DNA): TGTGCCAGCAGCTTCACGTACACAGATACGCAGTATTTT. Translation gives CASSFTYTDTQYF.

This clonotype was seen at least ten times. The rearrangement links TRBV6-5 to TRBJ2-7; D might be TRBD1 (7 bases). Germline CDR1 and CDR2: MNHEY and SVGAGI. CDR3 size: 15 residues. The V gene lost 2 bases and the J gene lost 2 bases, with 13 bases spanning the gap. CDR3 in amino acids: CASSYVPGGTYEQYF. The CDR3, as DNA: TGTGCCAGCAGTTACGTTCCAGGGGGGACCTACGAGCAGTACTTC.

A few counts support this clonotype. This chain connects TRBV20-1 to TRBJ2-2; TRBD2 agrees at 12 bases. V gave up 1 base and J gave up 6 bases; unmatched junction bases: 6. From germline, CDR1 is DFQATT and CDR2 SNEGSKA (reference sequence). This CDR3 is 16 amino acids long. The chain's CDR3 is CSARGLAGVSSGELFF. CDR3 sequence (DNA): TGCAGTGCTAGAGGACTAGCGGGAGTGAGCTCCGGGGAGCTGTTTTTT.

Ten or more counts support this clonotype. This rearrangement joins TRBV10-2 to TRBJ1-5; D may be TRBD1 (5 bases). With 6 bases removed from V and 3 bases from J, the gap between germline ends came to 9 bases. This CDR3 region has 13 residues. CDR1 is WSHSY, CDR2 SAAADI, per germline. The CDR3 is CASRAGLNQPQHF. The CDR3 bases are TGCGCCAGCAGGGCAGGGCTCAATCAGCCCCAGCATTTT.

This chain joins TRBV28 and TRBJ2-3; 8 nucleotides match TRBD1. Unmatched junction bases numbered 7, after V lost 2 bases and J lost 0 bases. The germline V gene has CDR1 MDHEN and CDR2 SYDVKM. This CDR3 is built from 17 residues. The CDR3 nucleotides are TGTGCCAGCAGTTTAGGCGGGACAGGTACTAGCACAGATACGCAGTATTTT. This sequence encodes CASSLGGTGTSTDTQYF.

This clonotype appeared a few times. The chain joins TRBV7-9 to TRBJ1-4; D not resolved. This CDR3 is built from 15 residues. Trimming pared 0 bases from V and 8 bases from J, leaving 13 bases between. Germline-derived CDR1 and CDR2 are SEHNR and FQNEAQ (reference sequence). The CDR3 sequence: CASSLAYRAREKLFF. The CDR3 coding sequence is TGTGCCAGCAGCTTAGCATATAGGGCGAGGGAAAAACTGTTTTTT.

The sample holds many counts of this clonotype. The chain couples TRBV11-2 to TRBJ2-7; tentatively, D is TRBD1 or TRBD2 (5 bases each). V lost 5 bases, J lost 2 bases, and 13 bases lay in between. The germline gives CDR1 SGHAT, CDR2 FQNNGV. This CDR3 has 14 residues. CDR3 protein: CASSLGRIAYEQYF. As DNA, the CDR3 is TGTGCCAGCAGCCTGGGACGGATTGCCTACGAGCAGTACTTC.

This clonotype was seen a handful of times. The V call is TRBV29-1, the J call TRBJ1-5, with TRBD1 as a possible D gene (5 bases). The CDR3 covers 13 residues. The germline V and J ends were trimmed by 4 bases and 7 bases, with 14 bases remaining between them. Germline values: CDR1 SQVTM, CDR2 ANQGSEA. The CDR3 sequence: CSVGSGPNQPQHF. The CDR3 region has the DNA TGCAGCGTTGGTTCAGGGCCCAACCAGCCCCAGCATTTT.

This clonotype came up a few times. The rearrangement links TRBV30 to TRBJ2-5, with D perhaps TRBD2 (6 bases). Per the germline V gene, CDR1 is GTSNPN and CDR2 is SVGIG (reference sequence). The CDR3 totals 15 residues. Deletions cut 1 base from V and 1 base from J, with 13 bases between. This chain's CDR3 is CAWSGGGVLQETQYF. CDR3 DNA: TGTGCCTGGAGTGGGGGCGGGGTACTCCAAGAGACCCAGTACTTC.

The chain employs TRBV6-1 and TRBJ2-1, with TRBD2 identical over 9 bases. CDR3 size: 14 residues. Germline V gene data show CDR1 as MNHNS and CDR2 as SASEGT. The J segment lost 2 bases and the V segment lost 7 bases, leaving 3 bases of the junction unmatched. The DNA of the CDR3 is TGTGCCAGCAAGCGGGAGGTAGCCTACAATGAGCAGTTCTTC. Amino acid sequence: CASKREVAYNEQFF.

CDR3 in DNA: TGTGCCAGCAGTTACTGGGGAGGCAATGAGCAGTTCTTC. Its protein is CASSYWGGNEQFF. The V and J genes are TRBV6-2 or TRBV6-3 and TRBJ2-1; TRBD2 might be the D (6 bases). Trimming pared 1 base from V and 6 bases from J, leaving 7 bases between. This CDR3 has 13 residues. CDR1 is MNHEY, CDR2 SVGEGT, per germline.

The gene calls are TRBV29-1 and TRBJ1-2; D is perhaps TRBD1 (6 bases). The CDR3 length is 14 residues. Trimming pared 4 bases from V and 7 bases from J, leaving 19 bases between. Germline V gene sequence: CDR1 SQVTM, CDR2 ANQGSEA. The chain's CDR3 is CSVVVGGQWIGYTF. CDR3 coding DNA: TGCAGCGTTGTTGTGGGGGGACAATGGATTGGCTACACCTTC.

This clonotype was recorded at least ten times. In DNA, the CDR3 is TGTGCCAGCAGTCCACCCGGGGTTAACTATGGCTACACCTTC. The encoded protein is CASSPPGVNYGYTF. V and J are TRBV28 and TRBJ1-2; the D is unclear. The germline V gene encodes CDR1 MDHEN and CDR2 SYDVKM. This CDR3 has 14 residues. V lost 5 bases, J lost 1 base, and 11 bases lay in between.

This clonotype was observed a few times. The J gene is TRBJ2-5, the V gene TRBV7-2; no firm D call. The CDR3 has 15 amino acids. V lost 1 base and J 3 bases, leaving 12 bases between the germline ends. Per germline, CDR1 SGHTA and CDR2 FQGNSA. The CDR3 region is CASSLGGSSEETQYF. The CDR3 DNA reads as TGTGCCAGCAGCTTAGGAGGCAGTAGTGAAGAGACCCAGTACTTC.

This clonotype was seen many times. The rearrangement links TRBV28 to TRBJ2-7; 7 nucleotides line up with TRBD1. Germline CDR1 and CDR2: MDHEN and SYDVKM. CDR3 length: 14 residues. V dropped 6 bases and J dropped 2; count of bases not matched to a gene: 7. The CDR3 nucleotides are TGTGCCAGCAGCAGGACAGGTTCAACCTACGAGCAGTACTTC. Residues: CASSRTGSTYEQYF.